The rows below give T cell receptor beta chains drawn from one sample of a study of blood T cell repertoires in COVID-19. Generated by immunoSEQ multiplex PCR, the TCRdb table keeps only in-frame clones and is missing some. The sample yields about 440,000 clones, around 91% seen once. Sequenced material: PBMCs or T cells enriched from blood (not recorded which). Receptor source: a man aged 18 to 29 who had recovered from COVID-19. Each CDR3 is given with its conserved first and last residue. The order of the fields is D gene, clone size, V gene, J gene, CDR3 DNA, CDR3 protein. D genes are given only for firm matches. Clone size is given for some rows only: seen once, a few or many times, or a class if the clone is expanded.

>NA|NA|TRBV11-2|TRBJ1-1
TGTGCCAGCAGCTCAGGAAATAGAGGACTTCTGCTTCTCTTT
CASSSGNRGLLLLF
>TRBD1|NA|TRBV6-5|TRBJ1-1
TGTGCCAGCAGTTACTGGGACAGACCGAACACTGAAGCTTTCTTT
CASSYWDRPNTEAFF
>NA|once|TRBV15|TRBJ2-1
TGTGCCACCAGCAGTAGTCTAGCGCCCTACAATGAGCAGTTCTTC
CATSSSLAPYNEQFF
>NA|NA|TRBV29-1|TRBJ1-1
TGCAGCGTTGAACGGGATACAGAGGATGAAGCTTTCTTT
CSVERDTEDEAFF
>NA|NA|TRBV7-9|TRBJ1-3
TGTGCCAGCAGCTGGGGTTGGCCCGGGACACTCTCTGGAAACACCATATATTTT
CASSWGWPGTLSGNTIYF
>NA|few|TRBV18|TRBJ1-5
TGTGCCAGCTCACCACGATCGGGGAATAGCAATCAGCCCCAGCATTTT
CASSPRSGNSNQPQHF
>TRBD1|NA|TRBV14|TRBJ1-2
TGTGCCAGCAGCCAAGGGACAGGGTGGGGCTACACCTTC
CASSQGTGWGYTF
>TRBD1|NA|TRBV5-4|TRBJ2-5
TGTGCCAGCAACCCACGGACAGGGGTAGGGCAAGAGACCCAGTACTTC
CASNPRTGVGQETQYF
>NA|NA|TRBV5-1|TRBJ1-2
TGCGCCAGCAGCGCGTCTTATGGCTACACCTTC
CASSASYGYTF
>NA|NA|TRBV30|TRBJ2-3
TGTGCCTGGACAGGGGTCAGCACAGATACGCAGTATTTT
CAWTGVSTDTQYF
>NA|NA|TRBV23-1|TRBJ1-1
TGCGCCAGCTCCCGGCGGGGGTTTGGGGACACTGAAGCTTTCTTT
CASSRRGFGDTEAFF
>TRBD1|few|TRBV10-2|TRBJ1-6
TGCGCCAGCGGGGAAGAGACAGGGGGCTATTCACCCCTCCACTTT
CASGEETGGYSPLHF
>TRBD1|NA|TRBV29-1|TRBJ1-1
TGCAGCGTTCCCGGGACAGGGGGGACTGAAGCTTTCTTT
CSVPGTGGTEAFF
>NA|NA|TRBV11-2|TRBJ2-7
TGTGCCAGCAGGACGGGGATGGAGCAGTACTTC
CASRTGMEQYF